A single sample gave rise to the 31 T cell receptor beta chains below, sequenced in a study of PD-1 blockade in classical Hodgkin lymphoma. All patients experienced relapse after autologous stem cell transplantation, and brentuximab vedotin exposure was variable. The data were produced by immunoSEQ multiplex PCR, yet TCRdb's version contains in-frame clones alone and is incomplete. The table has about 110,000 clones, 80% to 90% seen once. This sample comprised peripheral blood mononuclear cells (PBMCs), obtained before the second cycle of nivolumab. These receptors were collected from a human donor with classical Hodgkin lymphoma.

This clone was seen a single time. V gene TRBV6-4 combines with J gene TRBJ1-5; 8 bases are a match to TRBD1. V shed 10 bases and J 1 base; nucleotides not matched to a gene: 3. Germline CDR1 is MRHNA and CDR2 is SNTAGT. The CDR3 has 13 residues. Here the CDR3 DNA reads TGTGCCAACGGACAGGGAAGCAATCAGCCCCAGCATTTT. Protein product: CANGQGSNQPQHF.

DNA of the CDR3: TGCAGCGCTGGGACAGGTCTGCTGCCCGGCTACACCTTC. As protein: CSAGTGLLPGYTF. This sequence joins TRBV29-1 and TRBJ1-2; 8 nucleotides agree with TRBD1. Germline V gives CDR1 SQVTM, CDR2 ANQGSEA. CDR3 length: 13 amino acids. V gave up 7 bases and J gave up 8 bases; unmatched junction bases: 12.

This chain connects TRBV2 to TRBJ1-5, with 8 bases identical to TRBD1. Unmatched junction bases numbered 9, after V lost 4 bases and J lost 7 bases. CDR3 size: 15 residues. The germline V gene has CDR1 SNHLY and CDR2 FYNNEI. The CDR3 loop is CASSGWTGKIQPQHF. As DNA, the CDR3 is TGTGCCAGCAGTGGGTGGACAGGGAAAATCCAGCCCCAGCATTTT.

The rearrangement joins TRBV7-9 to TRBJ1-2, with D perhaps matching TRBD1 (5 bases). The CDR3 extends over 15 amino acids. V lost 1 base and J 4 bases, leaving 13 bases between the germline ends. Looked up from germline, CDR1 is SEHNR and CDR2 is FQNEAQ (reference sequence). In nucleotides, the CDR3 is TGTGCCAGCAGCTTAGAGTCGGGACGGGGCTATGGCTACACCTTC. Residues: CASSLESGRGYGYTF. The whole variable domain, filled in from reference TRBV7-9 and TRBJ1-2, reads DTGVSQNPRHKITKRGQNVTFRCDPISEHNRLYWYRQTLGQGPEFLTYFQNEAQLEKSRLLSDRFSAERPKGSFSTLEIQRTEQGDSAMYLCASSLESGRGYGYTFGSGTRLTVV.

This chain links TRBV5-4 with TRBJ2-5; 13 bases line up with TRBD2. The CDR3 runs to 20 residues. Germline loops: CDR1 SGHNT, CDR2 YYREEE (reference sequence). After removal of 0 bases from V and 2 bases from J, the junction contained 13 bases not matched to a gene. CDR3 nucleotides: TGTGCCAGCAGCTTGGTTCTGGGGCGACTAGCGGGAGGCCTACAAGAGACCCAGTACTTC. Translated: CASSLVLGRLAGGLQETQYF.

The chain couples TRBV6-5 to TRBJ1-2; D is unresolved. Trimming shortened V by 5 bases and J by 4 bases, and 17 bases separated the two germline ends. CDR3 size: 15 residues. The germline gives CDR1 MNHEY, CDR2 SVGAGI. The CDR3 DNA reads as TGTGCCAGCAGTCCTACTCCGGGAACACCCTATGGCTACACCTTC. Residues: CASSPTPGTPYGYTF.

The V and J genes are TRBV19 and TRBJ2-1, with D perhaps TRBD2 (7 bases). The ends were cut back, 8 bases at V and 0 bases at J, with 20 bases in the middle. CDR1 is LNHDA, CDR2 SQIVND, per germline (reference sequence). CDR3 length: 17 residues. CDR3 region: CASGSLSGDNSYNEQFF. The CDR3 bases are TGTGCCAGTGGATCCTTAAGCGGGGACAACTCCTACAATGAGCAGTTCTTC.

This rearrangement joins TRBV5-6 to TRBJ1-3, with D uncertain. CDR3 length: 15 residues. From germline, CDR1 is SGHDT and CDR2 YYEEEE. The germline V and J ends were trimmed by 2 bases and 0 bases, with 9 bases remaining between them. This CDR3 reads CASSFGLSSGNTIYF. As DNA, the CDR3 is TGTGCCAGCAGCTTTGGCCTTAGCTCTGGAAACACCATATATTTT.

Written as DNA, the CDR3 is TGCGCCAGCAGCTTGGCCAAGGGTCAGACCTTCTCCTACGAGCAGTACTTC. Its protein product is CASSLAKGQTFSYEQYF. The chain joins TRBV5-1 to TRBJ2-7, with D hard to call. Germline CDR1 and CDR2: SGHRS and YFSETQ. This CDR3 is built from 17 residues. Deletions cut 0 bases from V and 0 bases from J, with 16 bases between.

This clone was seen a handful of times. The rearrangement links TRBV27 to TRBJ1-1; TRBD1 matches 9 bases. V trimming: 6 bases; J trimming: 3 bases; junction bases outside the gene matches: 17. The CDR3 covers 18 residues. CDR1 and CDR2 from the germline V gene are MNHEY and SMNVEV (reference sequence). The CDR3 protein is CASRGPSRDRDWYTEAFF. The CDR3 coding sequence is TGTGCCAGCAGGGGACCGTCCCGGGACAGGGATTGGTACACTGAAGCTTTCTTT.

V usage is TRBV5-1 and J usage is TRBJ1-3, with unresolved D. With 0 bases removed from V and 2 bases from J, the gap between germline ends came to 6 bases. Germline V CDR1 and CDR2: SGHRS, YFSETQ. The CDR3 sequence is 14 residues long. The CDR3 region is CASSLESTGNTIYF. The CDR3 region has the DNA TGCGCCAGCAGCTTGGAGAGTACTGGAAACACCATATATTTT.

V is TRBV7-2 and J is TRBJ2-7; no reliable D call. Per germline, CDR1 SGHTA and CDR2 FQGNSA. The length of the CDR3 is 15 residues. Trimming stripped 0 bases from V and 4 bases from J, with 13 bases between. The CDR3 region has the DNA TGTGCCAGCAGCTTAGCGTTCCCTAGGCGGTACGAGCAGTACTTC. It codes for CASSLAFPRRYEQYF. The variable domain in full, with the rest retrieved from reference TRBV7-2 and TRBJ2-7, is GAGVSQSPSNKVTEKGKDVELRCDPISGHTALYWYRQSLGQGLEFLIYFQGNSAPDKSGLPSDRFSAERTGGSVSTLTIQRTQQEDSAVYLCASSLAFPRRYEQYFGPGTRLTVT.

CDR3 bases: TGCGCCAGCAACTTTCTGGACACAGATACGCAGTATTTT. It is translated as CASNFLDTDTQYF. The chain couples TRBV5-1 to TRBJ2-3, with D unclear. V dropped 6 bases and J dropped 2 bases, with 10 bases sitting between them. There are 13 residues in the CDR3. Germline V gene lookup returns CDR1 SGHRS and CDR2 YFSETQ.

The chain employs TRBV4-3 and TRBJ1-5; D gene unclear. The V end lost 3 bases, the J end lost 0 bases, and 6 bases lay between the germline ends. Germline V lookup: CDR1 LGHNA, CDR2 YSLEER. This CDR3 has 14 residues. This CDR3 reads CASSQDYSNQPQHF. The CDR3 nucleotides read TGCGCCAGCAGCCAGGACTATAGCAATCAGCCCCAGCATTTT.

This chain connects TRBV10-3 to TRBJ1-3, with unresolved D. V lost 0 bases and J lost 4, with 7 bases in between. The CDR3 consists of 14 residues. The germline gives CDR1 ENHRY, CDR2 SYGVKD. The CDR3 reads CAISESLEGNTIYF. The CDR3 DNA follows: TGTGCCATCAGTGAGTCATTAGAGGGAAACACCATATATTTT.

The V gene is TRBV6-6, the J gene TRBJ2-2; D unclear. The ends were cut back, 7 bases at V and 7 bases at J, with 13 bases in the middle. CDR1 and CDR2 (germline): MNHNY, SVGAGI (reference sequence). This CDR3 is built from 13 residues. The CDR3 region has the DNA TGTGCCAGCACCAACCCGGGTAGCGGGGAGCTGTTTTTT. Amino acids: CASTNPGSGELFF.

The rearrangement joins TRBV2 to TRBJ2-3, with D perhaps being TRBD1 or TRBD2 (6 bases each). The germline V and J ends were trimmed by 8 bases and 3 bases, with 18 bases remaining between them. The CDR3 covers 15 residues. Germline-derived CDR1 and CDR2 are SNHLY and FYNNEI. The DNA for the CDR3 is TGTGCCAGCCGAACCTACAGGGCGGGGACAGATACGCAGTATTTT. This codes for CASRTYRAGTDTQYF.

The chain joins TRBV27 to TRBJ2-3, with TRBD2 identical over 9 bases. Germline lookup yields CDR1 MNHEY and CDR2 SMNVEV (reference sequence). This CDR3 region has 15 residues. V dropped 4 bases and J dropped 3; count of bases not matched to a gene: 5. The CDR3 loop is CASSSLGLATDTQYF. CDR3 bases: TGTGCCAGCAGTTCCCTTGGACTAGCGACAGATACGCAGTATTTT.

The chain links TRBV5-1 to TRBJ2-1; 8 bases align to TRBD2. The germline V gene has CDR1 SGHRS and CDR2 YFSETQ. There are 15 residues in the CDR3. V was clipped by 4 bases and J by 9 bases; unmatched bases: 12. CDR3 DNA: TGCGCCAGCAGCCTCAGCGGGAGTATCGTGCGTGAGCAGTTCTTC. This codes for CASSLSGSIVREQFF.

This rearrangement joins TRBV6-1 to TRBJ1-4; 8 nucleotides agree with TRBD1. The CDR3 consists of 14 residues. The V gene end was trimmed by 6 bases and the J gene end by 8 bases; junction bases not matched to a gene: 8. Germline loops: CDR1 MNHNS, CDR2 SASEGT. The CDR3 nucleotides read TGTGCCAGCAGGGACAGGGCCATAAGGGAAAAACTGTTTTTT. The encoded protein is CASRDRAIREKLFF.

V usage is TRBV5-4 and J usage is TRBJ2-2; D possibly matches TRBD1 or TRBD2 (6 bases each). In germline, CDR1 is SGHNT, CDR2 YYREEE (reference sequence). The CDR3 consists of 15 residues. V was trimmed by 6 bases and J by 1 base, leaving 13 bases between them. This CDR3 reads CASTLGGGNTGELFF. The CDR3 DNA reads TGTGCCAGCACCCTTGGAGGGGGGAACACCGGGGAGCTGTTTTTT.

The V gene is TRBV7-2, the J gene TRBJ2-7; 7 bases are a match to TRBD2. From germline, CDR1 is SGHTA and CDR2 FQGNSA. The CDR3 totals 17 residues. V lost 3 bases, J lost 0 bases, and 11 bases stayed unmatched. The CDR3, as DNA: TGTGCCAGCAGCTTGTTCCCAAGCTGGGAGGGCTCCTACGAGCAGTACTTC. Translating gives CASSLFPSWEGSYEQYF.

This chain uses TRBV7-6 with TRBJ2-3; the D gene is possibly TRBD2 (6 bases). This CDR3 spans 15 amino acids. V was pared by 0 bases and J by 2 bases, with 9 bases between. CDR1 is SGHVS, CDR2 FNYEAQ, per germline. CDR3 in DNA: TGTGCCAGCAGCTTAGCCCGGGAGTCCACAGATACGCAGTATTTT. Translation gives CASSLARESTDTQYF.

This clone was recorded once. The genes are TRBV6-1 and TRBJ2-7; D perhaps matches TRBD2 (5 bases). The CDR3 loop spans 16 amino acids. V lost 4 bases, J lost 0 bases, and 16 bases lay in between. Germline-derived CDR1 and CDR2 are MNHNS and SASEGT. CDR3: CASSVISGVPSYEQYF. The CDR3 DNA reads TGTGCCAGCAGTGTCATCAGCGGAGTCCCCTCCTACGAGCAGTACTTC.

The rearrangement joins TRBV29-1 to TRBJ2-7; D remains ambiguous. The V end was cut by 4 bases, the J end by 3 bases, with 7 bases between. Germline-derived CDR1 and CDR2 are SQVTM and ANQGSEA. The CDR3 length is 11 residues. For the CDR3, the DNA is TGCAGCGTTGCTGAAGGCTACGAGCAGTACTTC. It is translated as CSVAEGYEQYF.

CDR3 amino acids: CASSQVGQAPGELFF. CDR3 sequence (DNA): TGTGCCAGCAGCCAAGTGGGTCAGGCACCCGGGGAGCTGTTTTTT. This chain uses TRBV14 with TRBJ2-2; no clear D. Trimming took off 1 base at V and 6 bases at J, with 12 bases between the two ends. The CDR3 consists of 15 residues. In germline, CDR1 is SGHDN, CDR2 FVKESK.

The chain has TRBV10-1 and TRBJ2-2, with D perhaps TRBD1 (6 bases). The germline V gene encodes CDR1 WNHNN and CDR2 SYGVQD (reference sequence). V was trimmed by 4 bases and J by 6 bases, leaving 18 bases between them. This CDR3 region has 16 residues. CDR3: CASSGQQGFVAGELFF. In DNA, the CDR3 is TGCGCCAGCAGTGGGCAACAGGGTTTCGTAGCCGGGGAGCTGTTTTTT.

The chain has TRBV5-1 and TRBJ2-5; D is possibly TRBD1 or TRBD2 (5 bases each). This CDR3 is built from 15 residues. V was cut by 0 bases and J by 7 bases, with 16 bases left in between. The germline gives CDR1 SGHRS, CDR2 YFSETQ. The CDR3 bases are TGCGCCAGCAGCTTGGGGGACCTCCCCGGAGGGACCCAGTACTTC. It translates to CASSLGDLPGGTQYF.

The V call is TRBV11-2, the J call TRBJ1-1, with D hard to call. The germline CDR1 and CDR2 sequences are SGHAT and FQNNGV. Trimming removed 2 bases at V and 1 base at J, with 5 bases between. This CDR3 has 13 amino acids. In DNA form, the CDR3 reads TGTGCCAGCAGCTTATGGGGGAACACTGAAGCTTTCTTT. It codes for CASSLWGNTEAFF. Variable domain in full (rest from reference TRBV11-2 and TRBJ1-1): EAGVAQSPRYKIIEKRQSVAFWCNPISGHATLYWYQQILGQGPKLLIQFQNNGVVDDSQLPKDRFSAERLKGVDSTLKIQPAKLEDSAVYLCASSLWGNTEAFFGQGTRLTVV.

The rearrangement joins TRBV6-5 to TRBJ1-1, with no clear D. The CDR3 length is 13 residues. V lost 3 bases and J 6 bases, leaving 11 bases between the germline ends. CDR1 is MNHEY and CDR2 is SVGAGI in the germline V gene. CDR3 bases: TGTGCCAGCAGTTATTCTTTAGACGCTGAAGCTTTCTTT. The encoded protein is CASSYSLDAEAFF.

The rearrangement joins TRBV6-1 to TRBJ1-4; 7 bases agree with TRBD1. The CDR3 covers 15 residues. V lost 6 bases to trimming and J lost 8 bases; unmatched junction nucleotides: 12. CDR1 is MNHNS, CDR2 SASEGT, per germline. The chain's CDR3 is CASSGTEAVYEKLFF. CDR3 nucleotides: TGTGCCAGCAGCGGGACAGAGGCGGTCTACGAAAAACTGTTTTTT.